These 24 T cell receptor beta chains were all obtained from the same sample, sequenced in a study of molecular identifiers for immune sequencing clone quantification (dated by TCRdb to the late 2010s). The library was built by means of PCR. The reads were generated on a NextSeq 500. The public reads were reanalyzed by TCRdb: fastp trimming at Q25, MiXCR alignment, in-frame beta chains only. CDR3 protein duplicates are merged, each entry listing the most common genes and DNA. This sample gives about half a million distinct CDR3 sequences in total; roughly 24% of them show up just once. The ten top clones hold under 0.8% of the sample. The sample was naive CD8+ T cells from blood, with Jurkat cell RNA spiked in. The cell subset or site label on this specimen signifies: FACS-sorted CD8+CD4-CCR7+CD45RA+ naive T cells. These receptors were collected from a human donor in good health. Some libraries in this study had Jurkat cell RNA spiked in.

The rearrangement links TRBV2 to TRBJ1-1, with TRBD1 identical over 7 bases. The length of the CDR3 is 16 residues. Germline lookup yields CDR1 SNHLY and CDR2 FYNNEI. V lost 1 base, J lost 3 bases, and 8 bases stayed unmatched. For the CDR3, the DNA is TGTGCCAGCAGTGAAGACGAGACAGGGTGGTACACTGAAGCTTTCTTT. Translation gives CASSEDETGWYTEAFF.

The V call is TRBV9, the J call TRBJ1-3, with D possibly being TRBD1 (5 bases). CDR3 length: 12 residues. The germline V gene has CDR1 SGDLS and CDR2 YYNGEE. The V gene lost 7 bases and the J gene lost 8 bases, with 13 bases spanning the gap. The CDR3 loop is CASGAGGYTIYF. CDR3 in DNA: TGTGCCAGCGGCGCGGGGGGATACACCATATATTTT.

CDR3 in DNA: TGTGCCAGTAGTATAGGGACAGCTTCGAATCAGCCCCAGCATTTT. It encodes CASSIGTASNQPQHF. This chain joins TRBV19 and TRBJ1-5; the D gene is possibly TRBD1 (6 bases). V was cut by 1 base and J by 4 bases, with 11 bases left in between. Per the germline V gene, CDR1 is LNHDA and CDR2 is SQIVND (reference sequence). The CDR3 loop spans 15 amino acids.

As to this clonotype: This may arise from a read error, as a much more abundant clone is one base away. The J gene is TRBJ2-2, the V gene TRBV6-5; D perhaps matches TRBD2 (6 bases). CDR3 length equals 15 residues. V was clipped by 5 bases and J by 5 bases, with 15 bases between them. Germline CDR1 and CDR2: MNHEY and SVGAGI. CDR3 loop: CASSLARGETGELFF. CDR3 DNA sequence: TGTGCCAGCAGTCTAGCGAGAGGTGAGACCGGGGAGCTGTTTTTT.

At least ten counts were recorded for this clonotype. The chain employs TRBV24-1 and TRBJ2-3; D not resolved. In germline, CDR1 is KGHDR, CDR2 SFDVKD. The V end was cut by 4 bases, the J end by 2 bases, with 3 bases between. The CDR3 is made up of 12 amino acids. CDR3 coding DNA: TGTGCCACCAGTGACTTCACAGATACGCAGTATTTT. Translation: CATSDFTDTQYF.

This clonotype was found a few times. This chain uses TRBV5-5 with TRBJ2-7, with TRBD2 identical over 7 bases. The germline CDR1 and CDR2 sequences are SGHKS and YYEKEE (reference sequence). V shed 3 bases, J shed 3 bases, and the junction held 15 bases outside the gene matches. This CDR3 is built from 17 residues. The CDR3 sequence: CASSSGAGVRGRYEQYF. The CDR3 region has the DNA TGTGCCAGCAGCTCCGGGGCGGGAGTCCGAGGCCGCTACGAGCAGTACTTC.

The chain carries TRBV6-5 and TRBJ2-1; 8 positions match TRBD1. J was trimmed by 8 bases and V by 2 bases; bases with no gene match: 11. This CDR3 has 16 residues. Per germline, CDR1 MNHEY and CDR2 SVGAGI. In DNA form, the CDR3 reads TGTGCCAGCAGTTACCCCGGGACAGGCCAACTCGATGAGCAGTTCTTC. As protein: CASSYPGTGQLDEQFF.

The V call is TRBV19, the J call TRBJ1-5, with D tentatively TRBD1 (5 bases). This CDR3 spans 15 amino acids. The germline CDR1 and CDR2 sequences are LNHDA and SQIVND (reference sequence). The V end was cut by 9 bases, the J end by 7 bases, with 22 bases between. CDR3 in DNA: TGTGCCAGGAGGGACGTGGTTAGGGGTAGGCAGCCCCAGCATTTT. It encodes CARRDVVRGRQPQHF.

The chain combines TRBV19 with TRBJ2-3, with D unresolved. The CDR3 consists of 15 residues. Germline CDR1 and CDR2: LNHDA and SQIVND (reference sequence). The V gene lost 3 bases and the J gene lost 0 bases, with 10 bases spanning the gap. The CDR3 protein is CASSIAGYSTDTQYF. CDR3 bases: TGTGCCAGTAGTATTGCCGGATATAGCACAGATACGCAGTATTTT.

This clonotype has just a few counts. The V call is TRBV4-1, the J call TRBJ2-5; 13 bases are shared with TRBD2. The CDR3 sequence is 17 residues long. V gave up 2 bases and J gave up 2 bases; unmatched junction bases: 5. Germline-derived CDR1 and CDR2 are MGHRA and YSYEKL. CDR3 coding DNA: TGCGCCAGCAGCCAAATCCAACTAGCGGGGGGGCAAGAGACCCAGTACTTC. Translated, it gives CASSQIQLAGGQETQYF.

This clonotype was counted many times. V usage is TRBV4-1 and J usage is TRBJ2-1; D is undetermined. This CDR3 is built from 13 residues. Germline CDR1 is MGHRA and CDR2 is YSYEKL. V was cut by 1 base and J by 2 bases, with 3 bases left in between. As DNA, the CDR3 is TGCGCCAGCAGCCAAGTTACCTACAATGAGCAGTTCTTC. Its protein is CASSQVTYNEQFF.

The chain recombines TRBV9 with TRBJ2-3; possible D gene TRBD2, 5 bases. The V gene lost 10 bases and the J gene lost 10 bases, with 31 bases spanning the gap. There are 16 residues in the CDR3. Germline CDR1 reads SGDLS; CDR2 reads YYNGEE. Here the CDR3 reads CARGVASLAGAAPQYF. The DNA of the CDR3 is TGTGCCCGCGGCGTAGCGAGCCTCGCGGGCGCCGCTCCGCAGTATTTT.

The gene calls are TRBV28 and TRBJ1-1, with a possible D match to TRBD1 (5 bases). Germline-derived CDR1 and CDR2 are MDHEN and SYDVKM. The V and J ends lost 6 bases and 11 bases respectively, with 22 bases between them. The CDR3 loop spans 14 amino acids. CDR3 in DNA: TGTGCCAGCAGCCGACGACAGTGGGTCACTGCCGCTTTCTTT. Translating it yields CASSRRQWVTAAFF.

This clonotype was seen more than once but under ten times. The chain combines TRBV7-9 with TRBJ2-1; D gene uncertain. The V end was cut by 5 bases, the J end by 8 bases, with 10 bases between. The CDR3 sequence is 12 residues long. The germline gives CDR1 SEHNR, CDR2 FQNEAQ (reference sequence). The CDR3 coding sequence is TGTGCCAGCAGCCTAAGTCTCGATGAGCAGTTCTTC. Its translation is CASSLSLDEQFF.

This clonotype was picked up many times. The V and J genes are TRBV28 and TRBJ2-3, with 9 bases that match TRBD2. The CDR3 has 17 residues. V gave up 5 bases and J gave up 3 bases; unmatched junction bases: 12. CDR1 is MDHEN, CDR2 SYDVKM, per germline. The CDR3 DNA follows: TGTGCCAGCAGTCTTCTGGGGGCGGGAGGGGTAACAGATACGCAGTATTTT. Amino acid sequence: CASSLLGAGGVTDTQYF. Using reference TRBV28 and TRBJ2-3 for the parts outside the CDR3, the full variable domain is DVKVTQSSRYLVKRTGEKVFLECVQDMDHENMFWYRQDPGLGLRLIYFSYDVKMKEKGDIPEGYSVSREKKERFSLILESASTNQTSMYLCASSLLGAGGVTDTQYFGPGTRLTVL.

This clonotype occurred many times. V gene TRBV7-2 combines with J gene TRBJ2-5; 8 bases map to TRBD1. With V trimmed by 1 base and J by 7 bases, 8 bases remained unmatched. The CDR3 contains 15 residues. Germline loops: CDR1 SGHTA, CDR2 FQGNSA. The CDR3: CASSLGGDRTRTQYF. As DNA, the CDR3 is TGTGCCAGCAGCTTAGGCGGGGACAGGACACGGACCCAGTACTTC.

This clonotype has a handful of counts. The CDR3 reads CASSPDRGHGNEQFF. The CDR3 nucleotides are TGTGCCAGCAGCCCCGACAGGGGACACGGGAATGAGCAGTTCTTC. The chain links TRBV4-2 to TRBJ2-1, with TRBD1 matching over 8 bases. After removal of 4 bases from V and 7 bases from J, the junction contained 9 bases not matched to a gene. The CDR3 has 15 amino acids. Germline V gene lookup returns CDR1 LGHNA and CDR2 YNFKEQ.

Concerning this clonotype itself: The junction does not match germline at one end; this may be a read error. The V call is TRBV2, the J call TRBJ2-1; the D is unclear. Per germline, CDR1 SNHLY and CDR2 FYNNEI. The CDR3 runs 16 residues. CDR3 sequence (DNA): TGTGACAGCAGTGAAGCGTCTAGAGTATTGGACAATGAGCAGTTCTTC. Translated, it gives CDSSEASRVLDNEQFF.

In DNA, the CDR3 is TGTGCCAGCAGTTACCCTACAGGGGCCTACATGAACACTGAAGCTTTCTTT. Amino acids: CASSYPTGAYMNTEAFF. The V call is TRBV6-2 or TRBV6-3, the J call TRBJ1-1, with 7 bases matching TRBD1. Germline CDR1 reads MNHEY; CDR2 reads SVGEGT. The trim removed 2 bases at V and 0 bases at J, leaving 9 bases unmatched. There are 17 residues in the CDR3.

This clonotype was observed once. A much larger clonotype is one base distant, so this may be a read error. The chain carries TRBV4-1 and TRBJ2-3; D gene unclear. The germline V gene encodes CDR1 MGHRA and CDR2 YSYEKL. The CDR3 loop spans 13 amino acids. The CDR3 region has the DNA TGCGCCAGCAGCCACCTTAGCACAGATGCGCAGTATTTT. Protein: CASSHLSTDAQYF.

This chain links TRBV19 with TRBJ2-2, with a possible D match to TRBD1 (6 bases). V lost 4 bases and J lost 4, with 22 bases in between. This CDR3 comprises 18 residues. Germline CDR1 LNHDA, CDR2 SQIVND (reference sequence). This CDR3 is CASSTWDTRLSSTGELFF. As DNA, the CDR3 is TGTGCCAGTAGTACTTGGGACACCCGGTTGTCTAGCACCGGGGAGCTGTTTTTT.

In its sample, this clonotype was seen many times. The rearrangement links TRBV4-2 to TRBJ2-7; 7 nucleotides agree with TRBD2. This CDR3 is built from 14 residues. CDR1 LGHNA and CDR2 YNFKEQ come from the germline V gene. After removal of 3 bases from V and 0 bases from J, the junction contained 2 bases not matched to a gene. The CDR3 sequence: CASSHSGPSYEQYF. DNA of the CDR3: TGTGCCAGCAGCCATAGCGGGCCCTCCTACGAGCAGTACTTC.

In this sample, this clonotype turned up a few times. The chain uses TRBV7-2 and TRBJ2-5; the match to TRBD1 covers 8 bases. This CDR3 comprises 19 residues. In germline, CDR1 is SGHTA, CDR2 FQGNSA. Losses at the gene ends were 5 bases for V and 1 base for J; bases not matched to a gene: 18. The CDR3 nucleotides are TGTGCCAGCAGCCCCCTGGACAGGGCAACCGAGGGCTTCCAAGAGACCCAGTACTTC. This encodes CASSPLDRATEGFQETQYF.

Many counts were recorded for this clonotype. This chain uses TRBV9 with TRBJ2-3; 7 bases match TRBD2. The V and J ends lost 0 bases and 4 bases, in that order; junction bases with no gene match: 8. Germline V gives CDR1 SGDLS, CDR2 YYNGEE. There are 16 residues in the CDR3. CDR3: CASSVAAGAFADTQYF. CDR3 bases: TGTGCCAGCAGCGTAGCGGCGGGAGCTTTTGCAGATACGCAGTATTTT.